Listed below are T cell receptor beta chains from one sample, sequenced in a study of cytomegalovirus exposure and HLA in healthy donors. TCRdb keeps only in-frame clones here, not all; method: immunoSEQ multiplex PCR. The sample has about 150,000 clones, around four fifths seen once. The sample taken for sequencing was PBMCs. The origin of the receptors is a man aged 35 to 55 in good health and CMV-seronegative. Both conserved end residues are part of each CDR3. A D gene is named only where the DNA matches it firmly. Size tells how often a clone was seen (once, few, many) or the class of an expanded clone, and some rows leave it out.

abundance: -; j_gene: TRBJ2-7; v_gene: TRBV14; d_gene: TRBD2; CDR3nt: TGTGCCAGCAGCCATGGGAGCGGGAGGTCATACGAGCAGTACTTC; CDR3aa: CASSHGSGRSYEQYF
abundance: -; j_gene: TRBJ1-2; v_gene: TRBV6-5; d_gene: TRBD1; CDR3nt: TGTGCCAGCAGTGGACAGGCTCTTGTTGGCTACACCTTC; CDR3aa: CASSGQALVGYTF
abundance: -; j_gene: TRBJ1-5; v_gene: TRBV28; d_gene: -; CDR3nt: TGTGCCAGCAGTTTAAGGCAGGGAAATCAGCCCCAGCATTTT; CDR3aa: CASSLRQGNQPQHF
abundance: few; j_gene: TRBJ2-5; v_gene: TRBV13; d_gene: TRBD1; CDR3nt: TGTGCCAGCAGCTTTTTCCAGGGGGCCTTTGAGACCCAGTACTTC; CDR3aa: CASSFFQGAFETQYF
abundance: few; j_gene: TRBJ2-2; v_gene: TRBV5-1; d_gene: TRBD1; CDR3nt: TGCGCCAGCAGCTGGGGGACAGGGTGGACCGGGGAGCTGTTTTTT; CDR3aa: CASSWGTGWTGELFF
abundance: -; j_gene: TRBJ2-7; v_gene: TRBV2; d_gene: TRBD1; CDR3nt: TGTGCCAGCAGTGAAAGTATGGGACAGGGAATTTACGAGCAGTACTTC; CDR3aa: CASSESMGQGIYEQYF
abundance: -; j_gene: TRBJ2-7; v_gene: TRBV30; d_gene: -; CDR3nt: TGTGCCTGGAGTACAGGTTCCTACGAGCAGTACTTC; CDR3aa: CAWSTGSYEQYF
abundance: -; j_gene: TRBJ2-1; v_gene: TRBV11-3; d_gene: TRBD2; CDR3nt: TGTGCCAGCAGCTTAGGTACGCGGGAGAGCTCCTACAATGAGCAGTTCTTC; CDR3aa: CASSLGTRESSYNEQFF
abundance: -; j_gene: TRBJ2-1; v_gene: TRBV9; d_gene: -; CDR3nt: TGTGCCAGCAGCGTGGGCCTGGGTATCTCCTACAATGAGCAGTTCTTC; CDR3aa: CASSVGLGISYNEQFF
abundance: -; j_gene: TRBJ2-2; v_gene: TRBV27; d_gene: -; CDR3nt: TGTGCCAGCAGTTTCGGAGCAAACACCGGGGAGCTGTTTTTT; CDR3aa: CASSFGANTGELFF
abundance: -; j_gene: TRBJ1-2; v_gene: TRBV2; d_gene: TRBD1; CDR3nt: TGTGCCAGCAGTGAAGACGGGGCAGGGGGCGCGGGGACTGGCTACACCTTC; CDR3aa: CASSEDGAGGAGTGYTF
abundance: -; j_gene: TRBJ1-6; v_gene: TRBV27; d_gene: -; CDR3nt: TGTGCCAGCAGTCCAACGGGACTGCTAAATTCACCCCTCCACTTT; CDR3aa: CASSPTGLLNSPLHF
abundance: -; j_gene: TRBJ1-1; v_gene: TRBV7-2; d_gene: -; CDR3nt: TGTGCCAGCAGCGCGGACACCTGGAACACTGAAGCTTTCTTT; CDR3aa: CASSADTWNTEAFF
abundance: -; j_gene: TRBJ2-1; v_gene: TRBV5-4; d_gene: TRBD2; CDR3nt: TGTGCCAGCAGCATACTAGCGGGGGAAGGTAATGAGCAGTTCTTC; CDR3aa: CASSILAGEGNEQFF
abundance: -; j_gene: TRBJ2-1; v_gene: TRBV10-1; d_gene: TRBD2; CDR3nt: TGCGCCAGCAAAGGACTAGCGGGAGGGTTGGCCTACAATGAGCAGTTCTTC; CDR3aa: CASKGLAGGLAYNEQFF
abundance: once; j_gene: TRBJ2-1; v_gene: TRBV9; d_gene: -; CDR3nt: TGTGCCAGCAGCGAAACAAGCTCCTACAATGAGCAGTTCTTC; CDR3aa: CASSETSSYNEQFF
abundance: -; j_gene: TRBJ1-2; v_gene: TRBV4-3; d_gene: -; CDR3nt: TGCGCCAGCAGCCAGAGGCCGACTAGGGACGGCTACACCTTC; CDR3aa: CASSQRPTRDGYTF
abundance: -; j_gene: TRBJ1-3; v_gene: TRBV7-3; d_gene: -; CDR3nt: TGTGCCAGCAGCTTTGGGACATCAGGAAACACCATATATTTT; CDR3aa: CASSFGTSGNTIYF
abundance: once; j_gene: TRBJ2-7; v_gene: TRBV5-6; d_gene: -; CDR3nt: TGTGCCAGCGGGCGGGGGCTGGACGAGCAGTACTTC; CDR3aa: CASGRGLDEQYF
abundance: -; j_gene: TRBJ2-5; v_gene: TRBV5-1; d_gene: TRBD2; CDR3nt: TGCGCCAGCAGCCCCGGGACTAGGGCGGAGACCCAGTACTTC; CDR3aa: CASSPGTRAETQYF
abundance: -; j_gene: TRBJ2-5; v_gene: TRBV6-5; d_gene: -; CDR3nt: TGTGCCAGCAGAGCTGGGCCGGGGGAGACCCAGTACTTC; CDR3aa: CASRAGPGETQYF
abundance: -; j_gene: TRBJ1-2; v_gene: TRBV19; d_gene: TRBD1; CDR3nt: TGTGCCAGTAGACCTCGAGGGGGCGCGGGATACGGCTACACCTTC; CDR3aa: CASRPRGGAGYGYTF
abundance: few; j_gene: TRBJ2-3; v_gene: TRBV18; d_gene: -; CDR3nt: TGTGCCAGCTCACTACTCCCCGATACGCAGTATTTT; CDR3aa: CASSLLPDTQYF
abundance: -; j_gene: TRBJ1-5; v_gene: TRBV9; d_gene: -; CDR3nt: TGTGCCAGCAGCCCGAGTGCGGGGGGCGGTCAGCCCCAGCATTTT; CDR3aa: CASSPSAGGGQPQHF
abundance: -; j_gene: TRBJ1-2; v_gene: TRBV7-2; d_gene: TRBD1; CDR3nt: TGTGCCAGCAGTCCTGACAGGGAGTTCTATGGCTACACCTTC; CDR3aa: CASSPDREFYGYTF
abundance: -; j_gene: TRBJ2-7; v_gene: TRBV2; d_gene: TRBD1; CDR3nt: TGTGCCAGCAGTCCCCGGGACAGCCCCTACGAGCAGTACTTC; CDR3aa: CASSPRDSPYEQYF
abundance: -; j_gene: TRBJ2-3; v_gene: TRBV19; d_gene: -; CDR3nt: TGTGCCAGTAGCGGGAACACAGATACGCAGTATTTT; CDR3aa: CASSGNTDTQYF
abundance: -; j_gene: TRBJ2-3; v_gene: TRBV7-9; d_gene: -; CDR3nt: TGTGCCAGCAGCGAGTGGGCAGACAGAACAGATACGCAGTATTTT; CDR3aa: CASSEWADRTDTQYF
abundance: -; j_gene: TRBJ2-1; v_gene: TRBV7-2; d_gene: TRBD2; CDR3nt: TGTGCCAGCAGCTTAACCGGGACTAGCATGGATGAGCAGTTCTTC; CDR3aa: CASSLTGTSMDEQFF
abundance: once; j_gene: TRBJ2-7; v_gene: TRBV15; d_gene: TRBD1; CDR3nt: TGTGCCACCAGCAGAGATCAAACGACAGGGAGTGGCGAGCAGTACTTC; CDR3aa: CATSRDQTTGSGEQYF
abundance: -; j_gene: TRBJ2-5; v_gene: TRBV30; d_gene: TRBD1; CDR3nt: TGTGCCTGGAATCCCTGGACAGGGGGCAGGGAGACCCAGTACTTC; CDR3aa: CAWNPWTGGRETQYF
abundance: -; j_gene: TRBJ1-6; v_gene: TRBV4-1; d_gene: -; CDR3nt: TGCGCCAGCAGCCAGTACAGGGATAGTAGTAGTTCACCCCTCCACTTT; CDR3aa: CASSQYRDSSSSPLHF
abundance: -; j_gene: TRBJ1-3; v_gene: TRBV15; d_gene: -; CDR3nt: TGTGCCACCAGCAGAGGTGGGACTGCGGATGACACCATATATTTT; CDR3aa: CATSRGGTADDTIYF
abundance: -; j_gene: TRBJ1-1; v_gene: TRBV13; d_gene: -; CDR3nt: TGTGCCAGCAGCTTCGAGGGTGACACTGAAGCTTTCTTT; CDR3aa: CASSFEGDTEAFF
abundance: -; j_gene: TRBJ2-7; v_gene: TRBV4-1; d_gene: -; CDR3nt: TGCGCCAGCAGCCAAGTCGCTGGGACACCCCTCCGGGACTACGTTGCGTACGAGCAGTACTTC; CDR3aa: CASSQVAGTPLRDYVAYEQYF
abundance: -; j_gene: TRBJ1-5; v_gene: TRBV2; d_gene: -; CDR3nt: TGTGCCAGCAGTAAAAACGCCGGTGGCAATCAGCCCCAGCATTTT; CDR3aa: CASSKNAGGNQPQHF
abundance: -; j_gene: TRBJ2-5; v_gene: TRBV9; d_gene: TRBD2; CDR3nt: TGTGCCAGCAGCGCCTCGGGACTAGCGGGAGGTGAGACCCAGTACTTC; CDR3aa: CASSASGLAGGETQYF
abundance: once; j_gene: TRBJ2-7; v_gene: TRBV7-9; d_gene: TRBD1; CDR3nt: TGTGCCAGCAGCTTAGACAGGGGCTACGAGCAGTACTTC; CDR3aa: CASSLDRGYEQYF
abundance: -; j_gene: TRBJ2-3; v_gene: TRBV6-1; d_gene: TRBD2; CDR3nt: TGTGCCAGCAGTGAATACGGGGGGGCCTTAGATACGCAGTATTTT; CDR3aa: CASSEYGGALDTQYF
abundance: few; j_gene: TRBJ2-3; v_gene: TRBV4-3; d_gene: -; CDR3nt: TGCGCCAGCAGCCAAGAGGGCAGGGCCGCCGTAGATACGCAGTATTTT; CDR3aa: CASSQEGRAAVDTQYF
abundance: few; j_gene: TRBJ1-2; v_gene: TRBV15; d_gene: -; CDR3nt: TGTGCCACCAGCAGAGAAACAACTAACTATGGCTACACCTTC; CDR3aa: CATSRETTNYGYTF
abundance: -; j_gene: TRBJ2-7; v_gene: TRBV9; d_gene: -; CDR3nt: TGTGCCAGCAGCGTCCGAAGAGTTCTTGCCTACGAGCAGTACTTC; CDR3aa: CASSVRRVLAYEQYF
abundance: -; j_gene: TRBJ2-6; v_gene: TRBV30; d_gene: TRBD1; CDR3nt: TGTGCCTGGAGTACCGGGACAGGGGGCTACTTCTTGGCTTCCGGGGCCAACGTCCTGACTTTC; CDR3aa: CAWSTGTGGYFLASGANVLTF
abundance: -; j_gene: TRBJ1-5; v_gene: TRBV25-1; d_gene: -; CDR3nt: TGTGCCAGCAGTTCGGGGGGCAATCAGCCCCAGCATTTT; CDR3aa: CASSSGGNQPQHF